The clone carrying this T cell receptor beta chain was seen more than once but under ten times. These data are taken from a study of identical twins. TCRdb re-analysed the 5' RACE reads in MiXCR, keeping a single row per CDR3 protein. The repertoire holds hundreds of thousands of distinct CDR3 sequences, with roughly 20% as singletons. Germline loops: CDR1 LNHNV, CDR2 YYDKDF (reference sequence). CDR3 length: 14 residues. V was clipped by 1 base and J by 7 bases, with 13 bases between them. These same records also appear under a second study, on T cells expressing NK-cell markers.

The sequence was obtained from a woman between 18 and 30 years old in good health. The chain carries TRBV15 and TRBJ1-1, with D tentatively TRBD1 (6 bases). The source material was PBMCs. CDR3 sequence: CATSRGGGQGEAFF. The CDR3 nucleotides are TGTGCCACCAGCAGAGGTGGGGGGCAAGGTGAAGCTTTCTTT.